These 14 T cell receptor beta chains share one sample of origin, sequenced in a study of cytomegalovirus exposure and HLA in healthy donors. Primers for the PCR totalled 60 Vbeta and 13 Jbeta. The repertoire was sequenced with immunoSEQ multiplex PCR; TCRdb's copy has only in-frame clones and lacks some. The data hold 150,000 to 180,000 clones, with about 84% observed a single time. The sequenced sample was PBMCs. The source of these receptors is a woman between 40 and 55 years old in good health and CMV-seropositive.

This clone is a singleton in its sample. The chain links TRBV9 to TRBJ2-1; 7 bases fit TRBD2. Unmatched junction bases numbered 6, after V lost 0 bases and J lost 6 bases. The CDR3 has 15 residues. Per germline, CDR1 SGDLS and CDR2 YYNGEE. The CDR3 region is CASSVGSSGTNEQFF. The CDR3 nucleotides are TGTGCCAGCAGCGTAGGGTCTAGCGGCACCAATGAGCAGTTCTTC.

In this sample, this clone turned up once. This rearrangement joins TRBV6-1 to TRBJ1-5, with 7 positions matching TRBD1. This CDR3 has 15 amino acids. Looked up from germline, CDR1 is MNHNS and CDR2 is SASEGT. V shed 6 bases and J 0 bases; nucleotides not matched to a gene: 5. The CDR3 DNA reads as TGTGCCAGCAGGGGACAGTATAATAGCAATCAGCCCCAGCATTTT. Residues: CASRGQYNSNQPQHF.

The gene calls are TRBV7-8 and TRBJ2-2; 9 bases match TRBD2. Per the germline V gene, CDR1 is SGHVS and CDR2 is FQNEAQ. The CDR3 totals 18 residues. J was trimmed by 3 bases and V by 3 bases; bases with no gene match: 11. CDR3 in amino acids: CASSFGWGLAGYTGELFF. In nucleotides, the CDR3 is TGTGCCAGCAGCTTTGGATGGGGGCTAGCGGGATACACCGGGGAGCTGTTTTTT.

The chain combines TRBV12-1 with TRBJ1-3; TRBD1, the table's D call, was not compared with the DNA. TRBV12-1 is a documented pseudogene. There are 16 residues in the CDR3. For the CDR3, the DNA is TGTGCCAGCAGCCCCCCTCGGACAGCCTCTGGAAACACCATATATTTT. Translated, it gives CASSPPRTASGNTIYF.

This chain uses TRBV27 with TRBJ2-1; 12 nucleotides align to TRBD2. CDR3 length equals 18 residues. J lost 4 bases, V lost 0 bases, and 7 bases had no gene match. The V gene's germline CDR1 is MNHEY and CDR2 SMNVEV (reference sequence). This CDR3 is CASSLSLRTSGTYNEQFF. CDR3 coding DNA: TGTGCCAGCAGTTTATCCCTCCGGACTAGCGGGACGTACAATGAGCAGTTCTTC.

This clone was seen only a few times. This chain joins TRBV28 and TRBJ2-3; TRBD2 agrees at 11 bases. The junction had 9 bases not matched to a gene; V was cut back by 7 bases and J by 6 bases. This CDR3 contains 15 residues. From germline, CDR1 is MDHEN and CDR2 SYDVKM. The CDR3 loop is CASISSGRRKDTQYF. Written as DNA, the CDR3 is TGTGCCAGCATCTCTAGCGGGAGGAGGAAGGATACGCAGTATTTT. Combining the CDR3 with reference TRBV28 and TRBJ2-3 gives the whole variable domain DVKVTQSSRYLVKRTGEKVFLECVQDMDHENMFWYRQDPGLGLRLIYFSYDVKMKEKGDIPEGYSVSREKKERFSLILESASTNQTSMYLCASISSGRRKDTQYFGPGTRLTVL.

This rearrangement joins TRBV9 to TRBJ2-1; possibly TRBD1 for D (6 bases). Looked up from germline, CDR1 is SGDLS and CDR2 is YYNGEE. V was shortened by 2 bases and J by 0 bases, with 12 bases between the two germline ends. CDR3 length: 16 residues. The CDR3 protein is CASSVQTGTSYNEQFF. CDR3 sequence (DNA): TGTGCCAGCAGCGTCCAGACAGGTACCTCCTACAATGAGCAGTTCTTC.

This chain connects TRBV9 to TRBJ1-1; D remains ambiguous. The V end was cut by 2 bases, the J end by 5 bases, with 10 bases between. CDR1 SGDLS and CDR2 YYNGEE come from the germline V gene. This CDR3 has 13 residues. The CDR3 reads CASSVVEGTEAFF. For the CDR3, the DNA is TGTGCCAGCAGCGTGGTGGAGGGAACTGAAGCTTTCTTT.

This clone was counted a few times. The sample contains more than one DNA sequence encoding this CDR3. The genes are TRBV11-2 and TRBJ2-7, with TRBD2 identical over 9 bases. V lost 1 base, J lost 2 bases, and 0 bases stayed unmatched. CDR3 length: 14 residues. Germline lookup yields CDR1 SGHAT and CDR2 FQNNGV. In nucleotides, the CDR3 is TGTGCCAGCAGCTTAGGCGGGAGGGCCTACGAGCAGTACTTC. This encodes CASSLGGRAYEQYF. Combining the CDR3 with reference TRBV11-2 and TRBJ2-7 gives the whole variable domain EAGVAQSPRYKIIEKRQSVAFWCNPISGHATLYWYQQILGQGPKLLIQFQNNGVVDDSQLPKDRFSAERLKGVDSTLKIQPAKLEDSAVYLCASSLGGRAYEQYFGPGTRLTVT.

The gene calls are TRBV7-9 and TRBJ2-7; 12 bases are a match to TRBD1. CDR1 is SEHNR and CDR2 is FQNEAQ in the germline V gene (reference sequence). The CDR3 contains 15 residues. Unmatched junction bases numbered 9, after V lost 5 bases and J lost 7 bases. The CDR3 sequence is CASSDWDRGLREQYF. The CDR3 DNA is TGTGCCAGCAGCGACTGGGACAGGGGGCTGAGGGAGCAGTACTTC.

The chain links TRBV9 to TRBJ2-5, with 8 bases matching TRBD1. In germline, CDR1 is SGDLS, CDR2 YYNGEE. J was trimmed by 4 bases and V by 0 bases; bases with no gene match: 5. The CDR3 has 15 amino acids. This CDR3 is CASSVGDRILETQYF. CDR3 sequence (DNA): TGTGCCAGCAGCGTAGGGGACAGGATTTTAGAGACCCAGTACTTC. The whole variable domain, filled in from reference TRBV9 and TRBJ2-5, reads DSGVTQTPKHLITATGQRVTLRCSPRSGDLSVYWYQQSLDQGLQFLIQYYNGEERAKGNILERFSAQQFPDLHSELNLSSLELGDSALYFCASSVGDRILETQYFGPGTRLLVL.

CDR3 nucleotide sequence: TGTGCCAGCGGACGGACAGGGAACAATGAAAAACTGTTTTTT. It encodes CASGRTGNNEKLFF. The genes are TRBV6-1 and TRBJ1-4, with TRBD1 matching 8 bases. The CDR3 runs 14 residues. The V gene's germline CDR1 is MNHNS and CDR2 SASEGT. V was pared by 8 bases and J by 5 bases, with 7 bases of the junction left unmatched.

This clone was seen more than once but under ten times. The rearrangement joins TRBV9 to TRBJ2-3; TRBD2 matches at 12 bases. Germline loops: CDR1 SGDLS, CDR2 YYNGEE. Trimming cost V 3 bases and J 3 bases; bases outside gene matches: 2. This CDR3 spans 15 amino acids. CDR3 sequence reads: CASSGTSGATDTQYF. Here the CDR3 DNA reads TGTGCCAGCAGCGGGACTAGCGGGGCGACAGATACGCAGTATTTT.

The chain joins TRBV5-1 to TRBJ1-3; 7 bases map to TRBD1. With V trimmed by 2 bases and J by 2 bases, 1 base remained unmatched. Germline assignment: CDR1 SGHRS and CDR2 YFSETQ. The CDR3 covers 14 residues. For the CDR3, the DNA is TGCGCCAGCAGCTTAGGGACAGCTGGAAACACCATATATTTT. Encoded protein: CASSLGTAGNTIYF.